This TCR beta chain was recovered during a study of cytomegalovirus exposure and HLA in healthy donors. To note about this clone: Antigen unknown.

Germline lookup yields CDR1 MDHEN and CDR2 SYDVKM. V lost 3 bases, J lost 9 bases, and 9 bases stayed unmatched. The CDR3 loop spans 15 amino acids. Points from the study as a whole: Clonal expansion was found to be greater in HLA-associated TCR beta chains than in equally common others in a later analysis. A previous analysis found most TCR beta V segments productive roughly 87% or roughly 30% of the time. Sequencing had likely introduced a cluster of highly shared sequence variants as an artifact.

PCR involved 60 Vbeta and 13 Jbeta primers. Profiling relied on immunoSEQ multiplex PCR, and the TCRdb table lists in-frame clones only, not all of them. The sample has approximately 150,000 clones; about 80% are singletons. The origin of this receptor is a woman aged 45 to 65 in good health and CMV-seronegative. The chain is built from TRBV28 and TRBJ2-1; 9 nucleotides align to TRBD2. The specimen was PBMCs. The CDR3 nucleotides are TGTGCCAGCAGTTTTGGAGGGCGGGAGGGTGTTGAGCAGTTCTTC. Residues: CASSFGGREGVEQFF.